This T cell receptor beta chain was profiled in a study of blood T cell repertoires in COVID-19 (dated by TCRdb to between 2020 and 2021). Regarding the research as a whole: The collaborator samples originated in the United States, Italy and Spain and spanned the acute and convalescent phases of COVID-19. The prospective study material was composed of cDNA or gDNA derived from T cells, B-cell-depleted T cells, or PBMCs. Subjects who had been exposed to COVID-19, were actively infected with it, or had recovered from it provided the deeply sampled blood TCRbeta repertoires that made up the dataset. The repertoires were released in a freely available public database meant as a resource for research on the immune response to SARS-CoV-2. Samples came from the ongoing ImmuneRACE study (first 160 participants) plus 1,254 subjects from 6 global collaborators. Sample metadata almost always included a de-identified subject ID, COVID-19 status, age in years and sex. Where available, HLA class I and class II types were obtained from metadata supplied by the sample provider rather than from assay-based typing. Overall study results and their limits: The quantity of clinical and demographic metadata differed by source and by participant and was supplied without curation.

One collaborating source in Seattle enrolled patients while the patients were actively infected and followed the patients over time throughout the course of disease. Whole blood was collected in K2EDTA tubes by collaborating institutions according to the institutions' own protocols. Collaborator samples were shipped for TCRbeta analysis as frozen whole blood, isolated PBMCs, or DNA extracted from either sample type. From V the trimming removes 7 bases and from J it removes 6 bases, while the gene matches leave 8 bases of the junction unaccounted for. CDR1 is given as MDHEN and CDR2 as SYDVKM, both from the germline V gene. Inclusive of the bounding cysteine and phenylalanine, the CDR3 is 13 residues long. Left in the record is the CDR3 DNA by itself, 39 bases read in frame from the first base. About this clone itself: Its antigen has not been determined. No quality values exist for individual bases; no much larger clone is one base distant.

The immunoSEQ Assay, a bias-controlled multiplex PCR, was used to amplify TCRbeta CDR3 regions from genomic DNA. Per the source publication's procedure: The number of nucleated cells in each sample was estimated from the amplification of reference gene primers within the assay. To quantify the absolute abundance of each unique TCRbeta CDR3 rearrangement, sequence reads were collapsed and filtered. For each sample, productive Simpson clonality was calculated as the square root of Simpson's diversity index over productive rearrangements. This immuneACCESS table, as held by TCRdb, lists in-frame sequences with V and J called but not all clones. Of the missing ones, under half trace to an unresolved V gene in checked studies; the others have no known cause. V and J calls plus clone size are reproduced from that table; the DNA served to infer D and trimming. This sample comprises about 180,000 clones, around 87% of them detected only once. Of the sample, roughly 0.58% falls within the top ten clones.

This receptor was obtained from a man aged 55 to 70 with COVID-19, enrolled during active disease. The chain was built from TRBV28 and TRBJ1-2, with 7 middle bases fitting TRBD1. The sample taken for sequencing was peripheral blood. CDR3 loop: CASKQGREDGYTF. Here is the DNA: TGTGCCAGCAAACAGGGGAGAGAGGATGGCTACACCTTC.